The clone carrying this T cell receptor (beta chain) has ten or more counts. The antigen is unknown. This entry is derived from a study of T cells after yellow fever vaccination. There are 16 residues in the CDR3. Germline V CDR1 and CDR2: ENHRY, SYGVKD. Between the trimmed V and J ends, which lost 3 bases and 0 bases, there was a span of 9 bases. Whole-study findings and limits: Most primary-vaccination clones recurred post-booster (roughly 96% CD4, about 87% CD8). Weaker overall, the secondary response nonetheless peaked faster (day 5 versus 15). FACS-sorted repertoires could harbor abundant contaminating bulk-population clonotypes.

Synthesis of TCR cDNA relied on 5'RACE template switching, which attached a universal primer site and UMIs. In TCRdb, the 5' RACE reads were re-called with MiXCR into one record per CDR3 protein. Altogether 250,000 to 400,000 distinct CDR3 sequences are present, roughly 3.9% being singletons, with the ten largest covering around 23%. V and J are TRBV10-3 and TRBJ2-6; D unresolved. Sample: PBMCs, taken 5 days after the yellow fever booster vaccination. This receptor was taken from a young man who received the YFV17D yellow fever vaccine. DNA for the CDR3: TGTGCCATCAGTGACTCGGGCACCTCTGGGGCCAACGTCCTGACTTTC. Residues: CAISDSGTSGANVLTF.